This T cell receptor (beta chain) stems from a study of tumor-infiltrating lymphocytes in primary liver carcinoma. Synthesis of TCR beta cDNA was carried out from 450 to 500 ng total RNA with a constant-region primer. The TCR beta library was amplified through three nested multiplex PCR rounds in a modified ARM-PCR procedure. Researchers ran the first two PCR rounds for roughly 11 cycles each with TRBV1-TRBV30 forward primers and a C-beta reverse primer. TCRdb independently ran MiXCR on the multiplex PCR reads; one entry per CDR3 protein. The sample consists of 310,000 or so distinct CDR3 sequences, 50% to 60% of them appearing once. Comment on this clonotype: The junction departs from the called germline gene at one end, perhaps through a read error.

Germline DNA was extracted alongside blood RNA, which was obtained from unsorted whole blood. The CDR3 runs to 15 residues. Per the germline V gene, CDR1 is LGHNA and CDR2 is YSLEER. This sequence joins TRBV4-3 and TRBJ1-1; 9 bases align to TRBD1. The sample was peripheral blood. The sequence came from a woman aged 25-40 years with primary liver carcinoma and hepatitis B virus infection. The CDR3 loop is CASGQATGGASEAFF. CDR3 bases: TGCGCCAGCGGCCAGGCGACAGGGGGTGCATCTGAAGCTTTCTTT.